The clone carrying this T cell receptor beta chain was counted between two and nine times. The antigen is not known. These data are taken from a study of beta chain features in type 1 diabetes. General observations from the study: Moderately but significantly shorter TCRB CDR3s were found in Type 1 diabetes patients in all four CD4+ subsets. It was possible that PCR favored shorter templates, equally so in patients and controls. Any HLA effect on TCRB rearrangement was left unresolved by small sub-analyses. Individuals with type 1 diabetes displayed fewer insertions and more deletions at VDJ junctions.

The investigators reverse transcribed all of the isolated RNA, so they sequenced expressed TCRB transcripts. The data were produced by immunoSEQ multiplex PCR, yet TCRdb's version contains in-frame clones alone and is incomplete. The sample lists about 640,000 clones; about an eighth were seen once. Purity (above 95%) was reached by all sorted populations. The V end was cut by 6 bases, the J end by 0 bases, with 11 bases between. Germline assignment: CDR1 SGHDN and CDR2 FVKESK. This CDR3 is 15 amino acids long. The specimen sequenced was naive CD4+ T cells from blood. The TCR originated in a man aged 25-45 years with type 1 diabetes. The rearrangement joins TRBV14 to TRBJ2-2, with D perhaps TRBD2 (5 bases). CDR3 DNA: TGTGCCAGCAGATACAGCGGAACGAACACCGGGGAGCTGTTTTTT. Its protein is CASRYSGTNTGELFF. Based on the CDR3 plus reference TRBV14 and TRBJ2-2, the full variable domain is EAGVTQFPSHSVIEKGQTVTLRCDPISGHDNLYWYRRVMGKEIKFLLHFVKESKQDESGMPNNRFLAERTGGTYSTLKVQPAELEDSGVYFCASRYSGTNTGELFFGEGSRLTVL.